Shown below are 20 T cell receptor beta chains from a single sample sequenced in a study of blood T cell repertoires in COVID-19. The table came from immunoSEQ multiplex PCR; TCRdb's copy has only in-frame clones and leaves some out. Found here are about 65,000 clones, 80% to 95% of them singletons; the top ten hold approximately 2.6%. Sequenced: peripheral blood. These receptors came from a man between 65 and 80 years old with active COVID-19.

This sequence joins TRBV3-1 (or the pseudogene TRBV3-2) and TRBJ2-3; 8 bases map to TRBD1. The CDR3 covers 15 residues. V gave up 4 bases and J gave up 1 base; unmatched junction bases: 4. Germline CDR1 and CDR2: LGHDT and YNNKEL (reference sequence). The CDR3 here is CASSPTDRGTDTQYF. CDR3 DNA sequence: TGTGCCAGCAGCCCTACGGACAGGGGCACAGATACGCAGTATTTT.

The V and J genes are TRBV19 and TRBJ2-7; 7 bases match TRBD1. Germline V gives CDR1 LNHDA, CDR2 SQIVND (reference sequence). Trimming removed 6 bases from V and 0 bases from J; junction bases left unmatched: 5. The CDR3 runs 14 residues. CDR3 residues: CASSQTGISYEQYF. The CDR3 DNA reads TGTGCCAGTAGCCAGACAGGGATCTCCTACGAGCAGTACTTC.

This sequence joins TRBV27 and TRBJ2-3, with TRBD2 identical over 12 bases. Germline CDR1 reads MNHEY; CDR2 reads SMNVEV (reference sequence). The CDR3 extends over 16 amino acids. The ends lost 5 bases at V and 7 bases at J; junction bases unmatched: 10. CDR3 loop: CASSRRLAGAPNTQYF. The CDR3 nucleotides read TGTGCCAGCAGTAGAAGACTAGCGGGGGCCCCGAATACGCAGTATTTT.

This chain connects TRBV6-5 to TRBJ1-2; D unresolved. Between the trimmed V and J ends, which lost 8 bases and 4 bases, there was a span of 8 bases. The CDR3 sequence is 11 residues long. Per germline, CDR1 MNHEY and CDR2 SVGAGI. The CDR3 DNA follows: TGTGCCAGCCGGAGGGCCTATGGCTACACCTTC. Its protein product is CASRRAYGYTF.

This chain uses TRBV6-1 with TRBJ1-4, with D perhaps TRBD1 (5 bases). The CDR3 runs 16 residues. CDR1 and CDR2 from the germline V gene are MNHNS and SASEGT. V was shortened by 2 bases and J by 8 bases, with 18 bases between the two germline ends. The CDR3: CASSESGRPGGEKLFF. DNA for the CDR3: TGTGCCAGCAGTGAAAGTGGGCGGCCGGGGGGGGAAAAACTGTTTTTT.

The chain recombines TRBV3-1 (or the pseudogene TRBV3-2) with TRBJ1-5, with 9 bases identical to TRBD1. The germline V gene has CDR1 LGHDT and CDR2 YNNKEL (reference sequence). V trimming: 4 bases; J trimming: 2 bases; junction bases outside the gene matches: 3. The CDR3 spans 15 residues. The CDR3 is CASSPTGGGNQPQHF. The CDR3, as DNA: TGTGCCAGCAGCCCGACAGGGGGAGGCAATCAGCCCCAGCATTTT.

The chain links TRBV5-5 to TRBJ2-3; D is unresolved. Germline-derived CDR1 and CDR2 are SGHKS and YYEKEE (reference sequence). This CDR3 contains 13 residues. V shed 2 bases and J shed 2 bases, with 6 bases lying between them. CDR3 in amino acids: CASSLYITDTQYF. CDR3 nucleotide sequence: TGTGCCAGCAGCTTATACATCACAGATACGCAGTATTTT.

This clone has only one observation. The chain is built from TRBV2 and TRBJ1-4; D perhaps matches TRBD1 (6 bases). The germline V gene has CDR1 SNHLY and CDR2 FYNNEI. The V and J ends lost 6 bases and 4 bases respectively, with 12 bases between them. This CDR3 comprises 14 residues. DNA for the CDR3: TGTGCCAGCAGCCCACTCAGGGGTAATGAAAAACTGTTTTTT. Amino acids: CASSPLRGNEKLFF.

The rearrangement uses TRBV6-2 or TRBV6-3 and TRBJ2-3; D is unclear. V lost 2 bases and J lost 2, with 17 bases in between. Germline V gene lookup returns CDR1 MNHEY and CDR2 SVGEGT. The CDR3 has 17 amino acids. This CDR3 reads CASSYAIIPINTDTQYF. CDR3 bases: TGTGCCAGCAGTTACGCGATAATCCCCATAAACACAGATACGCAGTATTTT.

The chain combines TRBV7-8 with TRBJ2-7; maybe TRBD1 (6 bases). The CDR3 sequence is 14 residues long. With 6 bases removed from V and 2 bases from J, the gap between germline ends came to 14 bases. Per the germline V gene, CDR1 is SGHVS and CDR2 is FQNEAQ. This CDR3 reads CASSPSGTPYEQYF. The CDR3 coding sequence is TGTGCCAGCAGTCCCTCCGGGACACCCTACGAGCAGTACTTC.

The V gene is TRBV4-1, the J gene TRBJ2-7; unclear D gene. CDR3 length equals 14 residues. Germline V CDR1 and CDR2: MGHRA, YSYEKL. V lost 1 base, J lost 3 bases, and 10 bases lay in between. In DNA form, the CDR3 reads TGCGCCAGCAGCCAAGCTAACAGTGTCTACGAGCAGTACTTC. Residues: CASSQANSVYEQYF.

V and J are TRBV5-1 and TRBJ2-5; D not resolved. CDR3 length: 14 residues. The V end lost 3 bases, the J end lost 5 bases, and 14 bases lay between the germline ends. Germline CDR1 reads SGHRS; CDR2 reads YFSETQ. The CDR3 region has the DNA TGCGCCAGCAGCTCGTTCCTAAAAATGGAGACCCAGTACTTC. Protein product: CASSSFLKMETQYF.

This clone came up a few times. This chain connects TRBV7-9 to TRBJ2-2; D unclear. The ends were cut back, 0 bases at V and 4 bases at J, with 6 bases in the middle. Germline CDR1 and CDR2: SEHNR and FQNEAQ (reference sequence). This CDR3 is built from 14 residues. CDR3 loop: CASSLALSTGELFF. The CDR3 nucleotides read TGTGCCAGCAGCTTAGCTCTATCCACCGGGGAGCTGTTTTTT.

The rearrangement uses TRBV27 and TRBJ2-2, with D possibly TRBD2 on 5 matching bases. V was clipped by 0 bases and J by 5 bases, with 16 bases between them. This CDR3 spans 17 amino acids. Per germline, CDR1 MNHEY and CDR2 SMNVEV (reference sequence). CDR3 sequence reads: CASSLSRAAARTGELFF. CDR3 nucleotide sequence: TGTGCCAGCAGTTTATCGAGGGCAGCCGCGAGGACCGGGGAGCTGTTTTTT.

The gene calls are TRBV6-5 and TRBJ2-7, with 8 bases lining up with TRBD1. CDR3 size: 14 residues. The germline CDR1 and CDR2 sequences are MNHEY and SVGAGI. The junction had 6 bases not matched to a gene; V was cut back by 5 bases and J by 3 bases. The CDR3 protein is CASSRKTGGYEQYV. The CDR3 region has the DNA TGTGCCAGCAGTCGTAAAACAGGGGGCTACGAGCAGTACGTC.

The chain employs TRBV3-1 (or the pseudogene TRBV3-2) and TRBJ2-5, with a possible D match to TRBD1 (6 bases). V lost 5 bases and J lost 1, with 17 bases in between. This CDR3 contains 16 residues. Germline CDR1 is LGHDT and CDR2 is YNNKEL (reference sequence). The CDR3 DNA reads as TGTGCCAGCAGCTCTTACGCGGACAGACCCCAAGAGACCCAGTACTTC. Protein: CASSSYADRPQETQYF.

In DNA form, the CDR3 reads TGCGCCAGCAGCCCTTTCACCGGGACTAGCGGGACGACAGATACGCAGTATTTT. Its protein is CASSPFTGTSGTTDTQYF. The chain combines TRBV5-1 with TRBJ2-3; 13 nucleotides agree with TRBD2. The CDR3 is 18 amino acids. After removal of 4 bases from V and 3 bases from J, the junction contained 11 bases not matched to a gene. Germline CDR1 SGHRS, CDR2 YFSETQ.

The CDR3, as DNA: TGTGCCAGCAGCCCACCCCTGCGGACAGGGGAAATTAAGTATGGCTACACCTTC. It translates to CASSPPLRTGEIKYGYTF. The rearrangement joins TRBV4-2 to TRBJ1-2; 9 nucleotides align to TRBD1. This CDR3 is 18 amino acids long. Germline-derived CDR1 and CDR2 are LGHNA and YNFKEQ. V lost 4 bases and J lost 5; bases outside the gene matches: 17.

The chain joins TRBV11-3 to TRBJ2-1; D perhaps matches TRBD1 (6 bases). The V and J ends lost 5 bases and 1 base respectively, with 21 bases between them. The CDR3 is made up of 18 amino acids. Germline V gene lookup returns CDR1 SGHNT and CDR2 YENEEA. The CDR3 is CASSLPGQGSWSYNEQFF. In nucleotides, the CDR3 is TGTGCCAGCAGCCTCCCGGGACAAGGGTCGTGGTCCTACAATGAGCAGTTCTTC.

V gene TRBV3-1 (or the pseudogene TRBV3-2) combines with J gene TRBJ1-5, with D perhaps matching TRBD1 (5 bases). This CDR3 has 15 residues. CDR1 is LGHDT and CDR2 is YNNKEL in the germline V gene (reference sequence). V shed 1 base and J shed 4 bases, with 11 bases lying between them. The CDR3 nucleotides are TGTGCCAGCAGCCAAGGACGGGGGACGAATCAGCCCCAGCATTTT. Its translation is CASSQGRGTNQPQHF.